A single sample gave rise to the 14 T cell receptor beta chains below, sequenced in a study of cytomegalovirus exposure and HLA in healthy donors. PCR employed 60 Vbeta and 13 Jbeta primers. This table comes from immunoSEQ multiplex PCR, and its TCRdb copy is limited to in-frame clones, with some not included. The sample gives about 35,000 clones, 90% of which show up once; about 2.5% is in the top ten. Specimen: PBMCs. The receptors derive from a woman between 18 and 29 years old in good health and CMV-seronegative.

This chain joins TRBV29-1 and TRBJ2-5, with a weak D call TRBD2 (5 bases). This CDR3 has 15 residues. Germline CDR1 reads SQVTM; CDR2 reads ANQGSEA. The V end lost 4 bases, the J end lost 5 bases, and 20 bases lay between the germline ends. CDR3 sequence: CSVVPPTGERETQYF. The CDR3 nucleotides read TGCAGCGTTGTTCCCCCCACCGGAGAGCGGGAGACCCAGTACTTC.

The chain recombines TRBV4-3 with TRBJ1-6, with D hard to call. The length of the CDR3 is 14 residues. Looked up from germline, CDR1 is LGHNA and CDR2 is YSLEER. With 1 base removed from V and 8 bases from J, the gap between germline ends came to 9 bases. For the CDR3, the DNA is TGCGCCAGCAGCCAAGCGTCGGACTATTCACCCCTCCACTTT. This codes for CASSQASDYSPLHF.

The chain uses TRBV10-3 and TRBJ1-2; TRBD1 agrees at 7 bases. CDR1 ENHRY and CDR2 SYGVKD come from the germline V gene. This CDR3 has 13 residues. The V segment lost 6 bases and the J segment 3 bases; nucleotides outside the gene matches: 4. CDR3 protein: CAISADRDYGYTF. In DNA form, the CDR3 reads TGTGCCATCAGCGCTGACAGGGACTATGGCTACACCTTC.

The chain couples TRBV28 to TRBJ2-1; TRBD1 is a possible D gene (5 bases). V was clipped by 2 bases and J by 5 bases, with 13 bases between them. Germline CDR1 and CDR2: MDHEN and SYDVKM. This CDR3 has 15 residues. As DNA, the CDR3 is TGTGCCAGCAGTTTAGGGGCTGGAAGGAACAATGAGCAGTTCTTC. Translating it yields CASSLGAGRNNEQFF.

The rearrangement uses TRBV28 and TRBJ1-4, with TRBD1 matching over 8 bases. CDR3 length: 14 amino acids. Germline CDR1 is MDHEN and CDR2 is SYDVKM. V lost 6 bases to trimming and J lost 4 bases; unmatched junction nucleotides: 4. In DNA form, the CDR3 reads TGTGCCAGCAGAAAGGGACAGGTTAATGAAAAACTGTTTTTT. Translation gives CASRKGQVNEKLFF.

The CDR3 DNA follows: TGTGCAAGTCGCTTAGGAATAGTGTTGGGGACAGGGCCCTCCCTCTCTGGGGCCAACGTCCTGACTTTC. This codes for CASRLGIVLGTGPSLSGANVLTF. This rearrangement joins TRBV12-2 to TRBJ2-6; TRBD1 is taken as the D call from the table, unchecked against the DNA. TRBV12-2 is marked as a pseudogene. The CDR3 covers 23 residues.

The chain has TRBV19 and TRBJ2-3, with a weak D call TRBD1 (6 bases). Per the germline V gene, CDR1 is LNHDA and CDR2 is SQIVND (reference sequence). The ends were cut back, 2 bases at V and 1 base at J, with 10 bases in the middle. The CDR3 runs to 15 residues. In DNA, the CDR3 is TGTGCCAGTAGTATAACCCGGACAGGCACAGATACGCAGTATTTT. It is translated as CASSITRTGTDTQYF.

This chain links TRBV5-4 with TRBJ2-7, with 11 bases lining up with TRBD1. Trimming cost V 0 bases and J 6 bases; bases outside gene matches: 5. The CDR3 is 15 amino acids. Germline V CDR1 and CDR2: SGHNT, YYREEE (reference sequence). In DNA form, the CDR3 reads TGTGCCAGCAGCTTGGAACCGGGACAGGGGGGCGAGCAGTACTTC. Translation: CASSLEPGQGGEQYF.

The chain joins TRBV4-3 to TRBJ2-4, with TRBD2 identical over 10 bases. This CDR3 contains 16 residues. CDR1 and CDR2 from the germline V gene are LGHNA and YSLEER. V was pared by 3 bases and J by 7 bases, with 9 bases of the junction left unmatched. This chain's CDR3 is CASSQRTSGAGNIQYF. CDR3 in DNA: TGCGCCAGCAGCCAGAGGACTAGCGGAGCTGGGAACATTCAGTACTTC.

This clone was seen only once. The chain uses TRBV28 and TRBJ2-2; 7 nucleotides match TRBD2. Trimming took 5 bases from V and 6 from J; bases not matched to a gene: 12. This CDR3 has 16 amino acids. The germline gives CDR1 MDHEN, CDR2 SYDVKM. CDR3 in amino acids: CASSTGGEGGAGELFF. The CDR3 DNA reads TGTGCCAGCAGTACCGGTGGGGAGGGAGGAGCCGGGGAGCTGTTTTTT.

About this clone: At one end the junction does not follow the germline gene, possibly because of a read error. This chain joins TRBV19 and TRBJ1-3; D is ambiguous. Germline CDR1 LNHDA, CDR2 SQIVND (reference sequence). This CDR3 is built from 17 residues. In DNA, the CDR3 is TGTGCCAGTCGACCTCTCGCGGCCCCCTTAACTGGGAACACCATATATTTT. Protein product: CASRPLAAPLTGNTIYF.

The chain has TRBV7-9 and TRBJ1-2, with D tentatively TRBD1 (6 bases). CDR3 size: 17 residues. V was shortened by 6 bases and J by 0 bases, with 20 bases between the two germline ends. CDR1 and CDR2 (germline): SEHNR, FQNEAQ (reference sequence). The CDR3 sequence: CASRKGGDIPANYGYTF. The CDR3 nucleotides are TGTGCCAGCAGAAAAGGGGGGGACATTCCTGCTAACTATGGCTACACCTTC.

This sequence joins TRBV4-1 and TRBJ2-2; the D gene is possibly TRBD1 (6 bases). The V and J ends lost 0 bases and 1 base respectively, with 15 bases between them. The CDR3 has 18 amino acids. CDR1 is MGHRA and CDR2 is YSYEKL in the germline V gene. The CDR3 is CASSQEGYPGENTGELFF. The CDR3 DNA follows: TGCGCCAGCAGCCAAGAAGGATATCCAGGGGAGAACACCGGGGAGCTGTTTTTT.

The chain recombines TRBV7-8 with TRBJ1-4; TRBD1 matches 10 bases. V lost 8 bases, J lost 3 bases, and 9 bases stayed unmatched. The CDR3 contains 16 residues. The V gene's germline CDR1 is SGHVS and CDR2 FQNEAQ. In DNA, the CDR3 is TGTGCCAGCTCTTTTGGGACAGGGGAGGCTAATGAAAAACTGTTTTTT. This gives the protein CASSFGTGEANEKLFF.